What follows are 17 T cell receptor beta chains derived from one specimen sequenced in a study of blood T cell repertoires in COVID-19. Assay: immunoSEQ multiplex PCR; the TCRdb copy retains only in-frame clones and omits some. The sample holds tens of thousands of clones; just under 75% are singletons and the top ten take roughly a tenth. The specimen sequenced was peripheral blood. These receptors were collected from a man aged 70 or older with COVID-19, enrolled during active disease.

The rearrangement links TRBV18 to TRBJ2-5; D may be TRBD1 (6 bases). The CDR3 sequence is 16 residues long. The V gene's germline CDR1 is KGHSH and CDR2 LQKENI. V dropped 1 base and J dropped 4 bases, with 16 bases sitting between them. CDR3 loop: CASSPQRVQGRETQYF. CDR3 sequence (DNA): TGTGCCAGCTCACCACAGAGGGTACAGGGACGAGAGACCCAGTACTTC.

This clone was picked up a small number of times. The CDR3 DNA follows: TGCGCCAGCAGCTCTGGCGACTCGAGGCCCCTCCACTTT. Its protein is CASSSGDSRPLHF. The chain carries TRBV5-1 and TRBJ1-6; D gene ambiguous. V was cut by 3 bases and J by 13 bases, with 14 bases left in between. The CDR3 contains 13 residues. The germline CDR1 and CDR2 sequences are SGHRS and YFSETQ.

The V call is TRBV25-1, the J call TRBJ1-2; perhaps TRBD1 as D (5 bases). Per germline, CDR1 MGHDK and CDR2 SYGVNS. The CDR3 contains 16 residues. Between the trimmed V and J ends, which lost 0 bases and 7 bases, there was a span of 18 bases. Here the CDR3 reads CASSEYGQGATGGYTF. In DNA, the CDR3 is TGTGCCAGCAGTGAATATGGGCAAGGAGCTACAGGTGGCTACACCTTC.

This clone was seen a handful of times. This chain joins TRBV19 and TRBJ2-7, with a possible D match to TRBD2 (6 bases). Trimming pared 6 bases from V and 4 bases from J, leaving 22 bases between. This CDR3 comprises 16 residues. CDR1 LNHDA and CDR2 SQIVND come from the germline V gene (reference sequence). The CDR3 is CASSLGGPDTGYEQYF. The CDR3 DNA reads as TGTGCCAGTAGCTTAGGAGGGCCCGACACCGGATACGAGCAGTACTTC.

This clone was picked up a small number of times. The V and J genes are TRBV4-1 and TRBJ2-7; 8 bases map to TRBD2. Germline V lookup: CDR1 MGHRA, CDR2 YSYEKL. The length of the CDR3 is 14 residues. J lost 2 bases, V lost 1 base, and 1 base had no gene match. This CDR3 is CASSQVAGPYEQYF. CDR3 bases: TGCGCCAGCAGCCAAGTAGCGGGACCCTACGAGCAGTACTTC.

CDR3 DNA: TGTGCCAGCAATCCCGACAGGGCCACTAATGAAAAACTGTTTTTT. It codes for CASNPDRATNEKLFF. This chain connects TRBV2 to TRBJ1-4; 7 nucleotides line up with TRBD1. The CDR3 has 15 residues. CDR1 and CDR2 from the germline V gene are SNHLY and FYNNEI. J gave up 2 bases and V 7 bases, and 7 bases lay outside the gene matches.

The J gene is TRBJ1-5, the V gene TRBV28, with D unclear. CDR3 length equals 17 residues. V was trimmed by 6 bases and J by 2 bases, leaving 20 bases between them. Germline values: CDR1 MDHEN, CDR2 SYDVKM. This CDR3 is CASSPEVGWRGNQPQHF. CDR3 sequence (DNA): TGTGCCAGCAGCCCAGAGGTCGGGTGGCGGGGCAATCAGCCCCAGCATTTT.

Only a few counts were recorded for this clone. The CDR3: CASSGSAGVSSYNSPLHF. CDR3 in DNA: TGTGCCAGTAGTGGTTCGGCAGGGGTGAGCTCCTATAATTCACCCCTCCACTTT. The rearrangement uses TRBV19 and TRBJ1-6; D is perhaps TRBD1 (6 bases). This CDR3 is 18 amino acids long. Germline V CDR1 and CDR2: LNHDA, SQIVND (reference sequence). V was clipped by 5 bases and J by 0 bases, with 17 bases between them. The full variable domain, its missing parts supplied by reference TRBV19 and TRBJ1-6, is DGGITQSPKYLFRKEGQNVTLSCEQNLNHDAMYWYRQDPGQGLRLIYYSQIVNDFQKGDIAEGYSVSREKKESFPLTVTSAQKNPTAFYLCASSGSAGVSSYNSPLHFGNGTRLTVT.

The J gene is TRBJ1-5, the V gene TRBV18; D unresolved. This CDR3 has 13 residues. The germline V gene encodes CDR1 KGHSH and CDR2 LQKENI. V was trimmed by 4 bases and J by 6 bases, leaving 10 bases between them. The CDR3 sequence is CASSQEEAQPQHF. The CDR3 DNA is TGTGCCAGCTCACAAGAGGAGGCTCAGCCCCAGCATTTT.

This chain uses TRBV5-8 with TRBJ1-6, with a weak D call TRBD1 (6 bases). The CDR3 spans 16 residues. V was trimmed by 2 bases and J by 2 bases, leaving 11 bases between them. Germline V CDR1 and CDR2: SGHTS, YDEGEE. CDR3 nucleotide sequence: TGTGCCAGCAGCTTTGCCGGGACAACCTATAATTCACCCCTCCACTTT. Protein: CASSFAGTTYNSPLHF.

Concerning this clone itself: The sample holds other DNA sequences that translate to the same CDR3. The chain employs TRBV9 and TRBJ2-7, with a possible D match to TRBD1 (5 bases). This CDR3 spans 14 amino acids. Germline CDR1 SGDLS, CDR2 YYNGEE. The V and J ends lost 0 bases and 4 bases respectively, with 11 bases between them. The CDR3 protein is CASSVGQGTYEQYF. DNA for the CDR3: TGTGCCAGCAGCGTAGGGCAGGGAACGTACGAGCAGTACTTC. The whole variable domain, remainder taken from reference TRBV9 and TRBJ2-7, is DSGVTQTPKHLITATGQRVTLRCSPRSGDLSVYWYQQSLDQGLQFLIQYYNGEERAKGNILERFSAQQFPDLHSELNLSSLELGDSALYFCASSVGQGTYEQYFGPGTRLTVT.

The chain joins TRBV3-1 (or the pseudogene TRBV3-2) to TRBJ2-1, with TRBD2 matching 10 bases. Trimming took 4 bases from V and 8 from J; bases not matched to a gene: 8. Per germline, CDR1 LGHDT and CDR2 YNNKEL (reference sequence). CDR3 length equals 15 residues. CDR3 amino acids: CASSLSSGSGHEQFF. The CDR3 nucleotides read TGTGCCAGCAGCCTTTCTAGCGGGAGTGGGCATGAGCAGTTCTTC.

The J gene is TRBJ2-1, the V gene TRBV7-9; 15 bases are a match to TRBD2. V shed 3 bases, J shed 5 bases, and the junction held 5 bases outside the gene matches. Germline CDR1 SEHNR, CDR2 FQNEAQ (reference sequence). The CDR3 runs 17 residues. CDR3 in DNA: TGTGCCAGCAGCTTCGGACTAGCGGGGGGGCCCCACAATGAGCAGTTCTTC. Its protein is CASSFGLAGGPHNEQFF.

V gene TRBV4-3 combines with J gene TRBJ2-7; possibly TRBD2 for D (5 bases). The CDR3 extends over 16 amino acids. Trimming took off 1 base at V and 3 bases at J, with 16 bases between the two ends. Germline CDR1 is LGHNA and CDR2 is YSLEER. The CDR3 sequence is CASSQVGKGRGYEQYF. The CDR3 bases are TGCGCCAGCAGCCAAGTCGGAAAAGGTCGGGGCTACGAGCAGTACTTC.

This clone was picked up a small number of times. The chain has TRBV16 and TRBJ1-2; tentatively, D is TRBD1 (5 bases). The CDR3 is 13 amino acids. The germline V gene has CDR1 KGHSY and CDR2 FQNENV. V lost 1 base and J lost 8, with 11 bases in between. The CDR3, as DNA: TGTGCCAGCAGCCAATTGCAGGGCTTAGGCTACACCTTC. This codes for CASSQLQGLGYTF.

CDR3 sequence (DNA): TGTGCCAGCAGTTTAACCCCGGTGGGCAACGAGCAGTACTTC. It specifies CASSLTPVGNEQYF. The rearrangement uses TRBV27 and TRBJ2-7, with D unresolved. Germline V gene data show CDR1 as MNHEY and CDR2 as SMNVEV (reference sequence). Trimming took off 2 bases at V and 5 bases at J, with 13 bases between the two ends. This CDR3 is built from 14 residues.

J is TRBJ1-6 and V is TRBV19; D is undetermined. V was clipped by 2 bases and J by 5 bases, with 4 bases between them. CDR1 is LNHDA, CDR2 SQIVND, per germline (reference sequence). The CDR3 is 13 amino acids. The CDR3: CASSIWHNSPLHF. As DNA, the CDR3 is TGTGCCAGTAGTATATGGCATAATTCACCCCTCCACTTT.